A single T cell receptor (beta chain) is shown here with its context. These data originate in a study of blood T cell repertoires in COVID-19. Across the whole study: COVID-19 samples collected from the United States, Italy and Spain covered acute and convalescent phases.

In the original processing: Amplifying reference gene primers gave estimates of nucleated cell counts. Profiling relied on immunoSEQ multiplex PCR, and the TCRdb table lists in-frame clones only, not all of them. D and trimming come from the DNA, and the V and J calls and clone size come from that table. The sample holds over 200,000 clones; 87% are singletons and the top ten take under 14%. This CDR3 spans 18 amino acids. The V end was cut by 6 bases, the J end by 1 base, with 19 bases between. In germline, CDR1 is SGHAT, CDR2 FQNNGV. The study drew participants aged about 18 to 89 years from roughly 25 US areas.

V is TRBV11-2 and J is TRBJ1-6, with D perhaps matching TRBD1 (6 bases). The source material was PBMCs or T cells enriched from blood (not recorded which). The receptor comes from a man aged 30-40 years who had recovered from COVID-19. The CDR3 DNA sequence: TGTGCCAGCAGGTTGCCAGGGGTAGAGGAGTCCTATAATTCACCCCTCCACTTT. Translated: CASRLPGVEESYNSPLHF. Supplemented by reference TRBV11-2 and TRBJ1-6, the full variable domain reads EAGVAQSPRYKIIEKRQSVAFWCNPISGHATLYWYQQILGQGPKLLIQFQNNGVVDDSQLPKDRFSAERLKGVDSTLKIQPAKLEDSAVYLCASRLPGVEESYNSPLHFGNGTRLTVT.